This T cell receptor beta chain originates from a study of shared clonotypes between healthy human individuals. To note about this clone: Additional DNA sequences in this sample encode the identical CDR3.

The V gene's germline CDR1 is SGHRS and CDR2 YFSETQ. Between the trimmed V and J ends, which lost 4 bases and 3 bases, there was a span of 10 bases. The CDR3 is 13 amino acids. This table comes from immunoSEQ multiplex PCR, and its TCRdb copy is limited to in-frame clones, with some not included. The table includes millions of clones, roughly 95% detected once. The source material was naive CD4+ T cells sorted from blood. The subset denotes: CD45RA+ positively selected. The chain carries TRBV5-1 and TRBJ2-5; D is undetermined. The receptor was derived from a man aged 18 to 29 in good health. CDR3 coding DNA: TGCGCCAGCAGCCTTGGGGTTGAAGAGACCCAGTACTTC. It is translated as CASSLGVEETQYF.